These 30 T cell receptor beta chains share one sample of origin, sequenced in a study of a mutant IDH1 vaccine in newly diagnosed glioma. The time point denotes: week 11, during vaccination. Doses comprised 300 ug of mutant IDH1 20-mer peptide each, plus topical imiquimod. Sequenced by immunoSEQ multiplex PCR; TCRdb stores in-frame clones only, minus some. The table has around 62,000 clones, 75% to 90% seen once; the top ten hold 1.5% to 2.5%. These TCRs are of unknown antigen specificity. The source was PBMCs, collected from a glioma patient whose treatment included an IDH1 peptide vaccine. The receptors were gathered from a man in his forties or fifties with glioma.

The genes are TRBV7-9 and TRBJ2-4, with 7 bases matching TRBD1. The junction had 6 bases not matched to a gene; V was cut back by 4 bases and J by 12 bases. Germline CDR1 and CDR2: SEHNR and FQNEAQ (reference sequence). The CDR3 runs 12 residues. The CDR3 spells CASSSDRVDQYF. DNA for the CDR3: TGTGCCAGCAGCTCCGACAGGGTTGATCAGTACTTC.

The J gene is TRBJ1-2, the V gene TRBV5-8; no reliable D call. Trimming took off 4 bases at V and 6 bases at J, with 4 bases between the two ends. Germline CDR1 is SGHTS and CDR2 is YDEGEE. The length of the CDR3 is 10 residues. CDR3 residues: CASSGDGYTF. As DNA, the CDR3 is TGTGCCAGCAGCGGCGATGGCTACACCTTC.

The CDR3 DNA sequence: TGTGCCAGCAGCCGGGCCGGGGAGCTGTTTTTT. It specifies CASSRAGELFF. The chain combines TRBV14 with TRBJ2-2; D call uncertain. The germline gives CDR1 SGHDN, CDR2 FVKESK. Trimming took off 4 bases at V and 6 bases at J, with 3 bases between the two ends. The CDR3 contains 11 residues.

The rearrangement links TRBV7-2 to TRBJ2-2, with 7 bases fitting TRBD1. This CDR3 comprises 15 residues. J was trimmed by 7 bases and V by 3 bases; bases with no gene match: 8. Germline V gene data show CDR1 as SGHTA and CDR2 as FQGNSA. The CDR3 protein is CASSLGRGTRGELFF. CDR3 nucleotides: TGTGCCAGCAGCTTGGGCAGGGGGACCCGCGGGGAGCTGTTTTTT.

Note on this clone: Other DNA sequences in this specimen translate into the identical CDR3. V is TRBV29-1 and J is TRBJ2-3, with a weak D call TRBD1 (7 bases). Germline CDR1 is SQVTM and CDR2 is ANQGSEA. The CDR3 runs to 13 residues. V lost 6 bases, J lost 3 bases, and 13 bases lay in between. This CDR3 reads CSVRQGGTDTQYF. CDR3 bases: TGCAGCGTGAGACAGGGAGGTACAGATACGCAGTATTTT.

The chain combines TRBV19 with TRBJ1-4, with D perhaps matching TRBD1 (5 bases). The CDR3 is made up of 14 amino acids. Trimming left V 7 bases short and J 8 bases short, with 17 bases between. CDR1 LNHDA and CDR2 SQIVND come from the germline V gene (reference sequence). The CDR3 region is CASNGGTGYEKLFF. CDR3 in DNA: TGTGCCAGTAACGGGGGTACGGGGTACGAAAAACTGTTTTTT.

The rearrangement joins TRBV2 to TRBJ2-5, with D hard to call. V was cut by 3 bases and J by 4 bases, with 15 bases left in between. CDR3 size: 15 residues. Germline V gene sequence: CDR1 SNHLY, CDR2 FYNNEI. In DNA, the CDR3 is TGTGCCAGCAGTGAGGAAAGGCAGGTACGAGAGACCCAGTACTTC. Translated, it gives CASSEERQVRETQYF.

The rearrangement joins TRBV5-6 to TRBJ1-2; a possible D gene is TRBD1 (5 bases). This CDR3 region has 13 residues. Trimming shortened V by 3 bases and J by 3 bases, and 9 bases separated the two germline ends. Germline assignment: CDR1 SGHDT and CDR2 YYEEEE. CDR3 nucleotides: TGTGCCAGCAGCTCCGGGACCTACTATGGCTACACCTTC. This translates into CASSSGTYYGYTF.

The J gene is TRBJ2-1, the V gene TRBV5-1; either TRBD1 or TRBD2 may supply D (5 bases each). From germline, CDR1 is SGHRS and CDR2 YFSETQ. V was clipped by 6 bases and J by 0 bases, with 10 bases between them. This CDR3 has 14 residues. The CDR3 is CASNGASSYNEQFF. DNA of the CDR3: TGCGCCAGCAACGGGGCGAGCTCCTACAATGAGCAGTTCTTC.

The count of this clone is one. The genes are TRBV2 and TRBJ2-2; 11 bases are a match to TRBD2. The CDR3 is 14 residues long. The trim removed 6 bases at V and 4 bases at J, leaving 1 base unmatched. The germline V gene has CDR1 SNHLY and CDR2 FYNNEI. The CDR3 DNA reads TGTGCCAGCAGGGGGACTAGCGGCACCGGGGAGCTGTTTTTT. Translation: CASRGTSGTGELFF.

The chain employs TRBV27 and TRBJ2-2, with D hard to call. This CDR3 contains 15 residues. Germline-derived CDR1 and CDR2 are MNHEY and SMNVEV (reference sequence). V gave up 5 bases and J gave up 0 bases, with 10 bases separating them. CDR3: CASSIETPNTGELFF. The CDR3, as DNA: TGTGCCAGCAGTATCGAAACCCCGAACACCGGGGAGCTGTTTTTT.

The gene calls are TRBV7-2 and TRBJ1-6; a possible D gene is TRBD1 (5 bases). V was pared by 5 bases and J by 5 bases, with 19 bases between. CDR3 size: 17 residues. Germline CDR1 and CDR2: SGHTA and FQGNSA. This chain's CDR3 is CASSPRAGGFNNSPLHF. CDR3 DNA: TGTGCCAGCAGCCCCAGGGCAGGCGGATTTAATAATTCACCCCTCCACTTT.

The chain couples TRBV19 to TRBJ1-1; no clear D. Germline V gene data show CDR1 as LNHDA and CDR2 as SQIVND (reference sequence). This CDR3 has 16 amino acids. Deletions cut 7 bases from V and 0 bases from J, with 18 bases between. CDR3 protein: CASTDPRIRLNTEAFF. DNA for the CDR3: TGTGCCAGTACCGATCCCAGGATTAGACTGAACACTGAAGCTTTCTTT.

This clone was counted only a few times. The chain combines TRBV28 with TRBJ2-1, with 10 bases fitting TRBD2. V shed 7 bases and J 4 bases; nucleotides not matched to a gene: 4. CDR1 and CDR2 from the germline V gene are MDHEN and SYDVKM. The CDR3 extends over 14 amino acids. The CDR3 DNA is TGTGCCAGCATCCTGACTAGCGGGTACAATGAGCAGTTCTTC. It yields the protein CASILTSGYNEQFF.

V and J are TRBV2 and TRBJ1-4, with 8 bases fitting TRBD1. Germline CDR1 is SNHLY and CDR2 is FYNNEI. This CDR3 is 12 amino acids long. V lost 8 bases, J lost 8 bases, and 4 bases stayed unmatched. The CDR3 nucleotides are TGTGCCAGCGGACAGGGAAAGGAAAAACTGTTTTTT. Amino acid sequence: CASGQGKEKLFF. The full variable domain, in which reference TRBV2 and TRBJ1-4 provide the parts outside the CDR3, is EPEVTQTPSHQVTQMGQEVILRCVPISNHLYFYWYRQILGQKVEFLVSFYNNEISEKSEIFDDQFSVERPDGSNFTLKIRSTKLEDSAMYFCASGQGKEKLFFGSGTQLSVL.

The V and J genes are TRBV5-1 and TRBJ1-3; 10 bases map to TRBD1. This CDR3 is 17 amino acids long. The junction had 7 bases not matched to a gene; V was cut back by 4 bases and J by 0 bases. CDR1 and CDR2 (germline): SGHRS, YFSETQ. CDR3 nucleotide sequence: TGCGCCAGCAGCCATCGACAGGGGGCGACCTCTGGAAACACCATATATTTT. Its translation is CASSHRQGATSGNTIYF.

This clone has more than one count but fewer than ten. This chain uses TRBV5-6 with TRBJ1-6; unclear D gene. CDR3 length equals 14 residues. In germline, CDR1 is SGHDT, CDR2 YYEEEE. The ends were cut back, 0 bases at V and 9 bases at J, with 10 bases in the middle. DNA for the CDR3: TGTGCCAGCAGCTTGGGGAGGCGGGGTTCACCCCTCCACTTT. It encodes CASSLGRRGSPLHF.

V usage is TRBV21-1 and J usage is TRBJ2-4; the listed D gene, TRBD1, was not tested against the DNA. TRBV21-1 corresponds to a pseudogene. The CDR3 is 17 amino acids. The CDR3 DNA reads TGTGCCAGCAGCAAAGAGGGGGATAGGGTAGCCAAAAACATTCAGTACTTC. It yields the protein CASSKEGDRVAKNIQYF.

The genes are TRBV6-1 and TRBJ2-1, with D uncertain. CDR3 length: 15 residues. The germline V gene has CDR1 MNHNS and CDR2 SASEGT. V lost 2 bases, J lost 0 bases, and 8 bases lay in between. CDR3 bases: TGTGCCAGCAGTGAACGGCGGATCTCCTACAATGAGCAGTTCTTC. It translates to CASSERRISYNEQFF.

The chain is built from TRBV7-9 and TRBJ1-4; maybe TRBD1 (6 bases). Germline CDR1 and CDR2: SEHNR and FQNEAQ (reference sequence). Trimming left V 5 bases short and J 0 bases short, with 13 bases between. This CDR3 has 16 amino acids. The CDR3 loop reads CASSPDSGATNEKLFF. The CDR3 DNA sequence: TGTGCCAGCAGCCCGGACAGTGGAGCAACTAATGAAAAACTGTTTTTT.

The rearrangement joins TRBV19 to TRBJ1-3; weak D call: TRBD1 (6 bases). Trimming took 5 bases from V and 2 from J, leaving 13 bases between them. This CDR3 is built from 15 residues. CDR1 and CDR2 from the germline V gene are LNHDA and SQIVND (reference sequence). This CDR3 is CASSLQGGPGNTIYF. CDR3 nucleotides: TGTGCCAGTAGTCTACAGGGAGGGCCTGGAAACACCATATATTTT.

CDR3 nucleotide sequence: TGTGCCAGCAGCTTTGCGGGACGCCTGGGACCAAGCTCCTACGAGCAGTACTTC. It yields the protein CASSFAGRLGPSSYEQYF. This rearrangement joins TRBV7-8 to TRBJ2-5, with a possible D match to TRBD2 (6 bases). The J call could be wrong; TRBJ2-7 is a better fit for the DNA end. Germline V gene lookup returns CDR1 SGHVS and CDR2 FQNEAQ. CDR3 length: 18 amino acids.

The sample holds one count of this clone. The chain carries TRBV2 and TRBJ2-1; 10 positions match TRBD2. CDR1 and CDR2 from the germline V gene are SNHLY and FYNNEI. V gave up 4 bases and J gave up 7 bases; unmatched junction bases: 1. This CDR3 contains 13 residues. The CDR3 loop reads CASSGTSGNEQFF. CDR3 DNA: TGTGCCAGCAGTGGGACTAGCGGAAATGAGCAGTTCTTC.

The chain recombines TRBV7-2 with TRBJ2-5; 7 nucleotides agree with TRBD2. The J call is uncertain, as TRBJ2-7 better fits the DNA end. Germline V gene lookup returns CDR1 SGHTA and CDR2 FQGNSA. The CDR3 sequence is 14 residues long. The CDR3 loop reads CASSSDSGYNEQYF. The CDR3, as DNA: TGTGCCAGCAGCTCCGATAGCGGGTACAACGAGCAGTACTTC.

The chain is built from TRBV6-4 and TRBJ2-2; D call uncertain. Germline V lookup: CDR1 MRHNA, CDR2 SNTAGT. Trimming left V 0 bases short and J 4 bases short, with 9 bases between. CDR3 length: 15 residues. The CDR3 coding sequence is TGTGCCAGCAGTGACTCGACTCGGGCCACCGGGGAGCTGTTTTTT. Translating gives CASSDSTRATGELFF.

This chain links TRBV28 with TRBJ1-2; D remains ambiguous. The CDR3 contains 14 residues. Germline CDR1 MDHEN, CDR2 SYDVKM. The ends were cut back, 2 bases at V and 0 bases at J, with 7 bases in the middle. The CDR3 protein is CASSLSGANYGYTF. The CDR3 DNA sequence: TGTGCCAGCAGTTTAAGCGGAGCTAACTATGGCTACACCTTC.

V gene TRBV7-9 combines with J gene TRBJ2-7; TRBD2 matches at 14 bases. The CDR3 sequence is 18 residues long. Germline assignment: CDR1 SEHNR and CDR2 FQNEAQ (reference sequence). After removal of 1 base from V and 6 bases from J, the junction contained 11 bases not matched to a gene. CDR3 nucleotide sequence: TGTGCCAGCAGCTTAGTCCCCGCAGTGACTAGCGGGAGGGCCGAGCAGTACTTC. This gives the protein CASSLVPAVTSGRAEQYF. The variable domain in full, with the rest retrieved from reference TRBV7-9 and TRBJ2-7, is DTGVSQNPRHKITKRGQNVTFRCDPISEHNRLYWYRQTLGQGPEFLTYFQNEAQLEKSRLLSDRFSAERPKGSFSTLEIQRTEQGDSAMYLCASSLVPAVTSGRAEQYFGPGTRLTVT.

The rearrangement links TRBV7-8 to TRBJ2-3, with D perhaps TRBD2 (6 bases). Germline V gene data show CDR1 as SGHVS and CDR2 as FQNEAQ. With 7 bases removed from V and 0 bases from J, the gap between germline ends came to 14 bases. CDR3 length: 15 residues. Written as DNA, the CDR3 is TGTGCCAGCACCTCTGGGGGGTTCAGCACAGATACGCAGTATTTT. Translated, it gives CASTSGGFSTDTQYF.

The CDR3 region has the DNA TGTGCCAGCAGGGAAACCTATCAGGGACAGTTAAAGTACGTC. Translated: CASRETYQGQLKYV. The chain couples TRBV6-1 to TRBJ2-7; 7 bases line up with TRBD1. The CDR3 extends over 14 amino acids. V lost 6 bases, J lost 11 bases, and 16 bases stayed unmatched. CDR1 and CDR2 (germline): MNHNS, SASEGT.

The chain carries TRBV4-1 and TRBJ1-2; D might be TRBD1 (5 bases). Germline CDR1 MGHRA, CDR2 YSYEKL. The ends were cut back, 4 bases at V and 5 bases at J, with 17 bases in the middle. The CDR3 extends over 15 amino acids. This chain's CDR3 is CASSLNDKAGYGYTF. CDR3 DNA: TGCGCCAGCAGCCTGAATGACAAGGCAGGGTATGGCTACACCTTC.